This T cell receptor (beta chain) was sequenced for a study of T cells in women clearing cervical HPV infection. Between the trimmed V and J ends, which lost 4 bases and 7 bases, there was a span of 13 bases. Germline assignment: CDR1 LNHDA and CDR2 SQIVND (reference sequence). The CDR3 is 13 amino acids. For this clone: Antigen unknown. The CDR3 end lies 3 residues beyond the end of the read and is filled in from the germline J gene.

Study-level findings and limits: TRBV6-7 relative abundance averaged approximately 0.1% in cases and 0.15% to 0.2% in controls.

Data came from immunoSEQ multiplex PCR; TCRdb stores just in-frame clones and leaves some out. The ten most abundant clones cover more than 20% of a sample with 13,000 to 15,000 clones. The source material was blood buffy coat. The sequence came from a woman between 18 and 70 years old with a cervical HPV16 infection that either progressed to CIN3+ or cleared (not recorded which). The V gene is TRBV19, the J gene TRBJ1-2, with a weak D call TRBD1 (5 bases). CDR3 in amino acids: CASSSPQGSGYTF. Partial CDR3 DNA: TGTGCCAGTAGTAGCCCCCAGGGCTCTGGC.